The clone carrying this TCR beta chain was counted at least ten times. Building the TCR beta libraries relied on iRepertoire HTBI primers, and CDR3 regions underwent Arm-PCR. TCRdb re-called the multiplex PCR reads through MiXCR, storing one row per CDR3 protein. The repertoire holds roughly 610,000 distinct CDR3 sequences, with roughly 15% as singletons. Described time point: newly diagnosed GD, antithyroid drugs for less than 3 months. The authors made the TCR library using RNA they extracted from PBMCs. This specimen comes from a study of regulatory T cells in long-lasting Graves disease. The same data also went into a second study, on T cells in Graves' hyperthyroidism and ophthalmopathy.

This TCR was recovered from a woman younger than 45 with Graves disease. The sample here was peripheral blood mononuclear cells (PBMCs), taken at new diagnosis, from a patient treated with antithyroid drugs.

CDR3 region: CASSLRLAGAEQFF. The CDR3 DNA reads as TGCGCCAGCAGCCTACGACTAGCGGGAGCTGAGCAGTTCTTC. The V gene is TRBV5-1, the J gene TRBJ2-1; 12 nucleotides match TRBD2. V was pared by 4 bases and J by 9 bases, with 5 bases of the junction left unmatched. Germline V lookup: CDR1 SGHRS, CDR2 YFSETQ. The CDR3 loop spans 14 amino acids.